These 11 T cell receptor beta chains originate from one sample sequenced in a study of cytomegalovirus exposure and HLA in healthy donors. It was with 60 Vbeta and 13 Jbeta primers that the PCR ran. TCRdb's table, derived via immunoSEQ multiplex PCR, lists solely in-frame clones and lacks some. The sample records some 200,000 clones, 9.5% being singletons. The sample consisted of PBMCs. The receptors here all came from a woman aged 25 to 45 in good health and CMV-seropositive.

This clone was found a few times. This chain joins TRBV5-4 and TRBJ2-5; the match to TRBD2 covers 10 bases. Trimming cost V 3 bases and J 2 bases; bases outside gene matches: 7. Looked up from germline, CDR1 is SGHNT and CDR2 is YYREEE (reference sequence). This CDR3 spans 16 amino acids. CDR3 in DNA: TGTGCCAGCAGCTCGACGATACTAGCGGGGCAAGAGACCCAGTACTTC. Protein sequence: CASSSTILAGQETQYF.

This clone has more than one count but fewer than ten. Other DNA sequences in this sample translate to the same CDR3. The rearrangement links TRBV6-5 to TRBJ2-6; D is ambiguous. Germline CDR1 is MNHEY and CDR2 is SVGAGI. The CDR3 runs to 15 residues. Trimming removed 2 bases at V and 2 bases at J, with 7 bases between. CDR3: CASSYLRAGANVLTF. DNA for the CDR3: TGTGCCAGCAGTTACCTTCGGGCTGGGGCCAACGTCCTGACTTTC.

The V call is TRBV4-2, the J call TRBJ2-5; 10 bases match TRBD2. The CDR3 contains 17 residues. Germline V CDR1 and CDR2: LGHNA, YNFKEQ. V lost 1 base to trimming and J lost 2 bases; unmatched junction nucleotides: 7. CDR3 DNA sequence: TGTGCCAGCAGCCAAGTAGCAGCTAGCGGGAGTCAAGAGACCCAGTACTTC. It yields the protein CASSQVAASGSQETQYF.

This clone was recorded a few times. J is TRBJ2-2 and V is TRBV7-9; no reliable D call. V was trimmed by 5 bases and J by 6 bases, leaving 7 bases between them. The germline gives CDR1 SEHNR, CDR2 FQNEAQ (reference sequence). This CDR3 has 12 residues. CDR3 DNA: TGTGCCAGCAGCAACTCGGCCGGGGAGCTGTTTTTT. This sequence encodes CASSNSAGELFF. Supplemented by reference TRBV7-9 and TRBJ2-2, the full variable domain reads DTGVSQNPRHKITKRGQNVTFRCDPISEHNRLYWYRQTLGQGPEFLTYFQNEAQLEKSRLLSDRFSAERPKGSFSTLEIQRTEQGDSAMYLCASSNSAGELFFGEGSRLTVL.

This clone was counted a few times. The chain links TRBV14 to TRBJ2-7; 12 bases agree with TRBD2. CDR1 is SGHDN and CDR2 is FVKESK in the germline V gene. Unmatched junction bases numbered 9, after V lost 1 base and J lost 2 bases. The CDR3 covers 18 residues. CDR3 region: CASSQGLAGGPDAYEQYF. CDR3 nucleotides: TGTGCCAGCAGCCAAGGGCTAGCGGGAGGGCCTGACGCCTACGAGCAGTACTTC.

The sample holds a few counts of this clone. The chain uses TRBV23-1 and TRBJ2-3; possibly TRBD2 for D (5 bases). TRBV23-1 is an open reading frame whose function is uncertain. The CDR3 consists of 14 residues. The V end lost 3 bases, the J end lost 6 bases, and 13 bases lay between the germline ends. The CDR3 nucleotides read TGCGCCAGCAGTCATTCGGGCAGGAGGGATACGCAGTATTTT. Amino acids: CASSHSGRRDTQYF.

This clone was detected a few times. The rearrangement uses TRBV15 and TRBJ1-5; D not resolved. CDR1 and CDR2 from the germline V gene are LNHNV and YYDKDF (reference sequence). With 1 base removed from V and 7 bases from J, the gap between germline ends came to 11 bases. The CDR3 contains 14 residues. CDR3 amino acids: CATSRGTRGQPQHF. In DNA form, the CDR3 reads TGTGCCACCAGCAGAGGGACCCGAGGGCAGCCCCAGCATTTT.

This clone was counted only a few times. This chain links TRBV30 with TRBJ2-5, with 9 bases aligning to TRBD1. The DNA end is a closer match to TRBJ2-7, so the J assignment may be wrong. Germline values: CDR1 GTSNPN, CDR2 SVGIG (reference sequence). CDR3 length equals 13 residues. For the CDR3, the DNA is TGTGCCTGGAACCGGGACAGGGCTTACGAGCAGTACTTC. Translating it yields CAWNRDRAYEQYF.

This clone was detected a few times. The rearrangement joins TRBV5-1 to TRBJ2-7, with D maybe TRBD1 (6 bases). Germline CDR1 and CDR2: SGHRS and YFSETQ. The V and J ends lost 4 bases and 5 bases respectively, with 10 bases between them. This CDR3 has 12 residues. CDR3 protein: CASSPGVDEQYF. Written as DNA, the CDR3 is TGCGCCAGCAGCCCAGGGGTTGACGAGCAGTACTTC.

The V call is TRBV6-1, the J call TRBJ2-7; 7 bases line up with TRBD2. V dropped 3 bases and J dropped 2; count of bases not matched to a gene: 7. CDR1 is MNHNS and CDR2 is SASEGT in the germline V gene. The CDR3 sequence is 15 residues long. The CDR3 reads CASSDPGLLTYEQYF. CDR3 DNA sequence: TGTGCCAGCAGTGACCCGGGACTACTGACCTACGAGCAGTACTTC.

The chain combines TRBV7-3 with TRBJ2-5; 8 positions agree with TRBD2. The germline CDR1 and CDR2 sequences are SGHTA and FQGTGA. The CDR3 is 18 amino acids. V trimming: 0 bases; J trimming: 4 bases; junction bases outside the gene matches: 13. The CDR3 loop is CASSLTPPASGSGETQYF. CDR3 DNA sequence: TGTGCCAGCAGCTTAACCCCCCCGGCCAGCGGGAGCGGAGAGACCCAGTACTTC.